This T cell receptor beta chain was sequenced in a study of blood T cell repertoires in COVID-19. Study-wide background: There were acute and convalescent COVID-19 samples, and they came from the United States, Italy and Spain.

As processed by the authors: Counts of nucleated cells, estimated from reference gene primer amplification, were obtained. TCRdb keeps only in-frame clones here, not all; method: immunoSEQ multiplex PCR. V and J calls and clone size are copied from that table; D and trimming were computed from the DNA. The profile shows about 66,000 clones, about 89% of them singletons. CDR1 and CDR2 from the germline V gene are MNHEY and SVGAGI. This CDR3 spans 15 amino acids. With 6 bases removed from V and 1 base from J, the gap between germline ends came to 13 bases. The chain combines TRBV6-5 with TRBJ2-1; possibly TRBD2 for D (5 bases). This clonotype was obtained from a human donor in a cohort sampled during active COVID-19. The sequenced material came from peripheral blood. This CDR3 reads CASSSASRSYNEQFF. The CDR3 DNA is TGTGCCAGCAGCTCTGCTAGCCGGTCCTACAATGAGCAGTTCTTC.